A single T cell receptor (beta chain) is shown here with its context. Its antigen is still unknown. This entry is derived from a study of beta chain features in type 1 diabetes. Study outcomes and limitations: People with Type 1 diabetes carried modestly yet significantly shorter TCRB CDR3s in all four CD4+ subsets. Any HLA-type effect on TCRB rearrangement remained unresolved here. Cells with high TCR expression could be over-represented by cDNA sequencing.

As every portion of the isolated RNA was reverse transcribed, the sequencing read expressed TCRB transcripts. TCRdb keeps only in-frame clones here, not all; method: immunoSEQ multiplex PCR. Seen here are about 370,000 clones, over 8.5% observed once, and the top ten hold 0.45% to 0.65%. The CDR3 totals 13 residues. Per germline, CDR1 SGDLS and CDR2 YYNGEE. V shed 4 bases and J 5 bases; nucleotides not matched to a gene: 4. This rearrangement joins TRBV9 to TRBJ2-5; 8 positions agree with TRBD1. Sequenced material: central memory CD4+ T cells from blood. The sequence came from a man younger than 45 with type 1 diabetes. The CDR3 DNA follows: TGTGCCAGCAGCTCGGGACAGGTTGAGACCCAGTACTTC. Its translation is CASSSGQVETQYF.